A selection of T cell receptor beta chains follows, all from one sample in a study of radiotherapy plus CTLA-4 blockade in lung cancer. The assay was immunoSEQ multiplex PCR, and TCRdb's table has in-frame clones only and misses some. The table lists approximately 52,000 clones, around 79% of them singletons. This material consisted of peripheral blood, taken from a patient treated with radiotherapy plus ipilimumab. The receptors were gathered from a human donor with non-small cell lung cancer who had a complete response to radiotherapy plus ipilimumab. CDR3s leave out the opening cysteine and the closing phenylalanine or tryptophan.

TRBV6-6	TRBJ1-1	ASSYSGGLGTEAF
TRBV5-1	TRBJ1-1	ASSSQGPTTEAF
TRBV5-4	TRBJ2-3	ASSLQAGSQDTQY
TRBV7-9	TRBJ2-1	ASSPRTGTSGATVYEQF
TRBV12-5	TRBJ2-3	ASGLFRDSQY
TRBV30	TRBJ1-2	AWSRPGAGAYGYT
TRBV11-3	TRBJ1-2	ASSPLRTGGAGGYT
TRBV6-5	TRBJ1-3	ASSYKEGTSGNTIY
TRBV6-5	TRBJ2-5	ASTQGARETQY
TRBV11-2	TRBJ1-5	ASSLVGRLGQPQH
TRBV10-3	TRBJ2-7	AIGLTYEQY
TRBV6-5	TRBJ2-4	ASSISIAKNIQY
TRBV18	TRBJ1-2	ASSLDRGQGYT